This TCR beta chain came from a study of T cells after posttransplantation cyclophosphamide. Study-wide results and caveats: Later post-transplant blood repertoires were often dominated by donor CD8+ memory clones. Recipient CMV seropositivity and CMV reactivation strongly tracked TRB clonality. TRB overlap between skin or GI tissue T cells and blood was limited.

This related bone marrow graft donor gave peripheral blood on the day of marrow donation. About this clone: Its antigen is undetermined.

The repertoire was sequenced with immunoSEQ multiplex PCR; TCRdb's copy has only in-frame clones and lacks some. The table has 45,000 to 60,000 clones, 92% seen once. The CDR3 contains 14 residues. V gave up 5 bases and J gave up 8 bases; unmatched junction bases: 6. The germline gives CDR1 SGHAT, CDR2 FQNNGV. This chain uses TRBV11-2 with TRBJ1-4; 9 bases align to TRBD1. Sequenced: PBMCs. The clonotype was recovered from a woman between 45 and 65 years old in good health and a related stem cell transplant donor. The CDR3 here is CASSKQGAGEKLFF. For the CDR3, the DNA is TGTGCCAGCAGCAAACAGGGGGCGGGAGAAAAACTGTTTTTT.